This T cell receptor (beta chain) comes out of a study of T-cell reconstitution after alpha-beta-depleted transplantation in children. Molecular barcoding with unique molecular identifiers was used for the TCRbeta library. MiXCR was run by TCRdb on the PCR reads, yielding one entry per CDR3 protein. Among approximately 1,000,000 distinct CDR3 sequences listed, about 26% were seen once. V lost 11 bases and J 1 base, leaving 14 bases between the germline ends. From germline, CDR1 is SNHLY and CDR2 FYNNEI. This CDR3 has 13 amino acids. This clonotype was seen ten or more times. The target antigen is unknown. Study-wide results and caveats: Reported findings indicate that, about two months after transplant, alpha-beta T cells came from several hundred expanded clones, which were derived from non-depleted graft cells. Some patients' high day-60 TCRbeta diversity was traced to surviving recipient T cells and thymic progenitors. Among T cells one year after transplant, newly produced cells accounted for most counts and diversity.

Material: PBMCs, mostly from graft donor cells, obtained 360 days after TCRalphabeta/CD19-depleted stem cell transplant. The TCR comes from a boy in the first two years of life who had a stem cell transplant for SCID, so the T cells may come from the graft donor. The chain employs TRBV2 and TRBJ1-1, with D possibly matching TRBD1 (5 bases). The CDR3 DNA sequence: TGTGCCGGTTGGGACCCCTCGAACACTGAAGCTTTCTTT. Its protein product is CAGWDPSNTEAFF.